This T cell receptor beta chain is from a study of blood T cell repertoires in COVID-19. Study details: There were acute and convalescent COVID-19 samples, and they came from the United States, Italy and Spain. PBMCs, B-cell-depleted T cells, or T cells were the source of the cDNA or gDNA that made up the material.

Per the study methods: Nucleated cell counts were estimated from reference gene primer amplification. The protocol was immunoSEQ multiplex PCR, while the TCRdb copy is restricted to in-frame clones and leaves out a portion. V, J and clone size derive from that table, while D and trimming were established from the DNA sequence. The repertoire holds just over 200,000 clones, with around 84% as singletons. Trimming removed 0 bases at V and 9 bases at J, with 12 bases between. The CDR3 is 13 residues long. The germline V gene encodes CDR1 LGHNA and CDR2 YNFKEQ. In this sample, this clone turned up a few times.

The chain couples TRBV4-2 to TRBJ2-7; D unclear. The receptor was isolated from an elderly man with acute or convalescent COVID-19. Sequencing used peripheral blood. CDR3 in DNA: TGTGCCAGCAGCCAAGATCAGGCCATCGGGCAGTACGTC. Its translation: CASSQDQAIGQYV.